The T cell receptor beta chain under discussion was sequenced for a study of T cells expressing NK-cell markers. Study at large: Sequenced donors, eight in total, included seven who were HCMV-seropositive and one who was seronegative. Regarding the study as a whole: Dominance of the CD3+CD56-NKG2C+ fraction by these clonotypes also held in several donors.

TCRdb re-called the 5' RACE reads; every CDR3 protein appears as one record, without DNA. This repertoire includes about 260,000 distinct CDR3 sequences. In regard to this clonotype: Its antigen is undetermined.

The germline V gene encodes CDR1 SGHTA and CDR2 FQGNSA. The CDR3 runs 15 residues. V and J are TRBV7-2 and TRBJ2-5; the TCRdb D gene call, TRBD2, has no DNA to confirm it. This TCR derives from a woman aged 18 to 75 in good health. The sequencing sample was made of blood T cells: a sorted CD56 or NKG2C T cell subset, CD4+ or CD8+ T cells, or bulk PBMC T cells (not recorded which). The CDR3 reads CASRRGTSWGETQYF.